This entry concerns a single T cell receptor (beta chain). This CDR3 has 16 amino acids. The V end was cut by 2 bases, the J end by 2 bases, with 13 bases between. Germline values: CDR1 SGHDN, CDR2 FVKESK. The cohort comprised adults aged about 18 to 89 years residing in 20 to 30 US areas. Assignments of participants to cohorts depended upon their own reported clinical history. The method was immunoSEQ multiplex PCR; TCRdb's version includes in-frame clones alone and lacks a portion of them. The sample has fewer than 200,000 clones; roughly four fifths are singletons. The sample comes from a study of blood T cell repertoires in COVID-19. The overall study: Whether acute or convalescent, the COVID-19 samples came from the United States, Italy and Spain. PBMCs, B-cell-depleted T cells, or T cells were the source of the cDNA or gDNA that made up the material.

This chain uses TRBV14 with TRBJ1-3; maybe TRBD1 (5 bases). This clonotype originated in a man aged 45-65 years who had recovered from COVID-19. Sequencing used PBMCs or T cells enriched from blood (not recorded which). The CDR3 nucleotides are TGTGCCAGCAGCCAAACTTCGGCAGGGACTGGAAACACCATATATTTT. Amino acids: CASSQTSAGTGNTIYF.